This T cell receptor beta chain emerged from a study of response to subunit inactivated influenza vaccine. This clonotype was counted at least ten times. The CDR3 has 14 residues. Between the trimmed V and J ends, which lost 5 bases and 0 bases, there was a span of 8 bases. MiXCR, run by TCRdb on the RT-PCR reads, gives a single entry per CDR3 protein. The sample lists around 320,000 distinct CDR3 sequences, approximately 20% occurring once. The input for sequencing was PBMCs from blood, taken approximately 22 months after vaccination. The chain couples TRBV12-3 or TRBV12-4 to TRBJ1-5; no clear D. The source is a man aged 50-75 years who received an inactivated influenza vaccine. CDR3 coding DNA: TGTGCCAGCAGTGCCGACGTTAGCAATCAGCCCCAGCATTTT. Its translation is CASSADVSNQPQHF.